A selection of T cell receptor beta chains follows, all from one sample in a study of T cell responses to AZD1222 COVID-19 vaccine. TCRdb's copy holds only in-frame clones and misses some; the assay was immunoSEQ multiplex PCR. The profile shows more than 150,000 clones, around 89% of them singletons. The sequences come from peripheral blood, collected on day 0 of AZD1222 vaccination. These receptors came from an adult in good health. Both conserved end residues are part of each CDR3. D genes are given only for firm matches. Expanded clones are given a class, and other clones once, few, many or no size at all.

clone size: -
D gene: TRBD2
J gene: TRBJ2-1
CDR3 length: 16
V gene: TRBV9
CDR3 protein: CASSVLAGLSYNEQFF
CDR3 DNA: TGTGCCAGCAGCGTACTAGCGGGGTTATCCTACAATGAGCAGTTCTTC

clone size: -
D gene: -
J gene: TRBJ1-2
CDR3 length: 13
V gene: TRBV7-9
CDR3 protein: CASSLGDAVGYTF
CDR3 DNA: TGTGCCAGCAGCTTAGGGGACGCGGTCGGCTACACCTTC

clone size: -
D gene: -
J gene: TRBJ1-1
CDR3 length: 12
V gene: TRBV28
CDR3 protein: CASSQQNTEAFF
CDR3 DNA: TGTGCCAGCAGTCAACAGAACACTGAAGCTTTCTTT

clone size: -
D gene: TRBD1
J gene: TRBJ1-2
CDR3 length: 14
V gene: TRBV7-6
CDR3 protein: CASSQFQGASSYTF
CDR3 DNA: TGTGCCAGCAGTCAGTTTCAGGGGGCCTCAAGCTACACCTTC

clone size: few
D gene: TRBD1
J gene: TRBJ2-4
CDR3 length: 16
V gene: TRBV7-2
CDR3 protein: CASSLAGQGVQNIQYF
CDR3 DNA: TGTGCCAGCAGCTTAGCGGGACAGGGCGTCCAAAACATTCAGTACTTC

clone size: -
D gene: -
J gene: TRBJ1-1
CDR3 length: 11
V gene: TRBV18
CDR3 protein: CASSQGAEAFF
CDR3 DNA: TGTGCCAGCTCACAGGGGGCTGAAGCTTTCTTT

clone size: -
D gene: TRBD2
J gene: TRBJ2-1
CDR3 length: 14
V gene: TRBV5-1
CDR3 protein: CASTSGGTYNEQFF
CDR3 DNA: TGCGCCAGCACTAGCGGGGGGACCTACAATGAGCAGTTCTTC

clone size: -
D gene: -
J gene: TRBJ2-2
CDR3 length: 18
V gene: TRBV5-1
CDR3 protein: CASSGVVGGPKNTGELFF
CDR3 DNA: TGCGCCAGCAGCGGAGTTGTCGGGGGGCCGAAGAACACCGGGGAGCTGTTTTTT

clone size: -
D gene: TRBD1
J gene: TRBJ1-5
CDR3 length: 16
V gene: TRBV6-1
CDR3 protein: CASSDLDRASGQPQHF
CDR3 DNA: TGTGCCAGCAGTGACCTCGACAGGGCCTCGGGTCAGCCCCAGCATTTT

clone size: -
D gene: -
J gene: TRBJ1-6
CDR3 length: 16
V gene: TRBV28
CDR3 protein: CASRLGGGRPNSPLHF
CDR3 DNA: TGTGCCAGCAGACTGGGGGGGGGTAGACCCAATTCACCCCTCCACTTT

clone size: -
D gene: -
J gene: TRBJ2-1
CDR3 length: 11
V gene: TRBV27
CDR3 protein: CASSLAREQFF
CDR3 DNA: TGTGCCAGCAGTCTAGCAAGGGAGCAGTTCTTC

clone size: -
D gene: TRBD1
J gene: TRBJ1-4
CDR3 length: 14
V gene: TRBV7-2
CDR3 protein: CASSLDRAAEKLFF
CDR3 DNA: TGTGCCAGCAGCTTGGACAGGGCGGCTGAAAAACTGTTTTTT

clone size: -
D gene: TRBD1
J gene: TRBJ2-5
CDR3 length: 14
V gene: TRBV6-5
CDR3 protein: CASSGQGAEETQYF
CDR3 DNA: TGTGCCAGCTCCGGACAGGGGGCAGAAGAGACCCAGTACTTC

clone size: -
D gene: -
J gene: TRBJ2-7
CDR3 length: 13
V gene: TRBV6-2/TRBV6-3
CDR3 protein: CASSGDSGYGQYF
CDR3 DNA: TGTGCCAGCAGTGGGGATTCGGGATACGGGCAGTACTTC

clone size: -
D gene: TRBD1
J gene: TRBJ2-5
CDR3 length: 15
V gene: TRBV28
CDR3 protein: CAAIPGTGDSETQYF
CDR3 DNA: TGTGCCGCAATCCCGGGGACAGGGGATTCAGAGACCCAGTACTTC

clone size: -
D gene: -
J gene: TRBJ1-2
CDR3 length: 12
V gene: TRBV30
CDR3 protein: CAWPRGISGYTF
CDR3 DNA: TGTGCCTGGCCGCGGGGCATCTCTGGCTACACCTTC

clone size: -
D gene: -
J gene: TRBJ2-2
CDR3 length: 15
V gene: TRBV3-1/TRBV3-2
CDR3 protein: CASSQTPTPTGELFF
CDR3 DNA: TGTGCCAGCAGCCAGACCCCGACCCCCACCGGGGAGCTGTTTTTT

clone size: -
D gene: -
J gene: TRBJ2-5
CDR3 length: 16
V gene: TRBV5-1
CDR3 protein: CASSLVGRVGLETQYF
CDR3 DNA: TGCGCCAGCAGCTTGGTGGGTCGTGTGGGGTTGGAGACCCAGTACTTC

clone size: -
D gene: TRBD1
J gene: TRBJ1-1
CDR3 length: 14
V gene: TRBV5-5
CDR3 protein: CASIPGQMNTEAFF
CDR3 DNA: TGTGCCAGCATCCCGGGACAGATGAACACTGAAGCTTTCTTT

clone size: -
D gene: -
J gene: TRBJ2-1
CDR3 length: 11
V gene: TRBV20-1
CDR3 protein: CSAWYYNEQFF
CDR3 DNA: TGCAGTGCGTGGTATTACAATGAGCAGTTCTTC

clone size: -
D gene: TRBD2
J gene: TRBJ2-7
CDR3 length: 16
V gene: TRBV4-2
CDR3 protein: CASSQGTVAGGNEQYF
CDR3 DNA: TGTGCCAGCAGCCAAGGGACGGTAGCGGGAGGGAACGAGCAGTACTTC

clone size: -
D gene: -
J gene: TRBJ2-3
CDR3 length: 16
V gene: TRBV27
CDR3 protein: CASSVFLVGGTDTQYF
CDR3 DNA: TGTGCCAGCAGCGTTTTCCTAGTAGGGGGCACAGATACGCAGTATTTT

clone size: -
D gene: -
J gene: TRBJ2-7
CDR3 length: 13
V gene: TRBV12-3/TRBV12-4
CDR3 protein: CASSLGGVYEQYF
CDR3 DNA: TGTGCCAGCAGTTTAGGGGGGGTCTACGAGCAGTACTTC

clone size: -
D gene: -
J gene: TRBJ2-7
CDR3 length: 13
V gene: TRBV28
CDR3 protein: CASGSTQSYEQYF
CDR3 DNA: TGTGCCAGCGGCTCGACACAATCCTACGAGCAGTACTTC

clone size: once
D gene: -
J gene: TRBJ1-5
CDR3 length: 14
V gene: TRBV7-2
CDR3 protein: CASSNRYSNQPQHF
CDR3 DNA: TGTGCCAGCAGCAATAGGTATAGCAATCAGCCCCAGCATTTT

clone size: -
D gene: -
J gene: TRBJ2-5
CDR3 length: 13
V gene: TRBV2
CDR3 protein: CASSGPGWETQYF
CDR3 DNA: TGTGCCAGCAGTGGACCAGGGTGGGAGACCCAGTACTTC

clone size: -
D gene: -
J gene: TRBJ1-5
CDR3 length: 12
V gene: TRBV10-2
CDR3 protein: CASNGGIEPQHF
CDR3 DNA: TGCGCCAGCAATGGGGGGATTGAGCCCCAGCATTTT

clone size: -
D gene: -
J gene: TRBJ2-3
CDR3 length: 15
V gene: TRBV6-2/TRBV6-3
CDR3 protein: CASSYSTTDTDTQYF
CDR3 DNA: TGTGCCAGCAGTTACTCGACTACCGACACAGATACGCAGTATTTT

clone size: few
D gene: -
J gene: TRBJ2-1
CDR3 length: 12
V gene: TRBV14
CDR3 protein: CASSQAPYEQFF
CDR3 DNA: TGTGCCAGCAGCCAAGCTCCATATGAGCAGTTCTTC

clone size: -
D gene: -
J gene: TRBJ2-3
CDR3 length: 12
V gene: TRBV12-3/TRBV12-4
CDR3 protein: CASSPDGDTQYF
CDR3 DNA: TGTGCCAGCAGTCCCGACGGGGATACGCAGTATTTT

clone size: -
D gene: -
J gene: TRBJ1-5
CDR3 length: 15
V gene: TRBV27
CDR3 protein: CASSPRPLGYQPQHF
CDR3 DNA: TGTGCCAGCAGTCCCCGCCCATTAGGGTATCAGCCCCAGCATTTT

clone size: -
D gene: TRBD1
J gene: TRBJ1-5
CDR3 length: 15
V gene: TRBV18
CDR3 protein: CASSPEGARGQPQHF
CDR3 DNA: TGTGCCAGCTCACCAGAGGGGGCAAGGGGTCAGCCCCAGCATTTT

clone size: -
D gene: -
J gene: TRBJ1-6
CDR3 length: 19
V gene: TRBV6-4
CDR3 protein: CASRSVDAAGLLLNSPLHF
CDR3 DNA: TGTGCCAGCAGGTCGGTAGACGCTGCCGGACTTCTCCTTAATTCACCCCTCCACTTT

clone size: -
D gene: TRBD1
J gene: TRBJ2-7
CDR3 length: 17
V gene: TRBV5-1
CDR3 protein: CASSLGGTGVYPYEQYF
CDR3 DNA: TGCGCCAGCAGCTTGGGAGGGACAGGGGTTTATCCCTACGAGCAGTACTTC

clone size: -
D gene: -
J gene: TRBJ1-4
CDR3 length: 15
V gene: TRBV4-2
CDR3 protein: CASSLGRGAVEKLFF
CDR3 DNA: TGTGCCAGCAGCCTGGGCAGGGGCGCAGTCGAAAAACTGTTTTTT

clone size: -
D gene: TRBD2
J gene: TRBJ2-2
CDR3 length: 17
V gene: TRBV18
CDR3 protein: CASSPSERGPGTGELFF
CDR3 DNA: TGTGCCAGCTCACCGTCCGAGCGGGGGCCAGGTACCGGGGAGCTGTTTTTT

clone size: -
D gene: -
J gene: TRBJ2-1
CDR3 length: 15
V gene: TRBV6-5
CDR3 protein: CASSYSRGAGDEQFF
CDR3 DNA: TGTGCCAGCAGTTACTCCCGGGGGGCCGGCGATGAGCAGTTCTTC

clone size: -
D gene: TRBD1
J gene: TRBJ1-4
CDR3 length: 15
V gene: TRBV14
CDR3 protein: CASSQDRGPNEKLFF
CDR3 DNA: TGTGCCAGCAGCCAAGACAGGGGGCCTAATGAAAAACTGTTTTTT

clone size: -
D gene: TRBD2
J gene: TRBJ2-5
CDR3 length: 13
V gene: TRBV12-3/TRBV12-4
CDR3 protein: CASRYSGQETQYF
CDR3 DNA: TGTGCCAGCAGGTATAGCGGGCAAGAGACCCAGTACTTC

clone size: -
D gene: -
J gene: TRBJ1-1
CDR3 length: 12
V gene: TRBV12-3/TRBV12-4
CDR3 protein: CASSLPLEPAFF
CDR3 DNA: TGTGCCAGCAGTCTTCCTCTCGAGCCGGCTTTCTTT

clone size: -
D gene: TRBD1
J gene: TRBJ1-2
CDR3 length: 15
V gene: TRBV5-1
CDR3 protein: CASSSDSGTGYGYTF
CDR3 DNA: TGCGCCAGCAGCTCGGATTCCGGGACAGGGTATGGCTACACCTTC

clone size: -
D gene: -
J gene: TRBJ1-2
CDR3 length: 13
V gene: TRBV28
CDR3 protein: CASRRQAYYGYTF
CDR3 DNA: TGTGCCAGCAGACGACAGGCGTACTATGGCTACACCTTC

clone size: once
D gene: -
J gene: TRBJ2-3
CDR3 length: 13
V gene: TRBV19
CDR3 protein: CASRPRSTDTQYF
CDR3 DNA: TGTGCCAGTAGGCCCCGAAGCACAGATACGCAGTATTTT

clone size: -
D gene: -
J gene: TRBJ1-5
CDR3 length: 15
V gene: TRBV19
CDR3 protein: CASSIRSGSNQPQHF
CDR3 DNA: TGTGCCAGTAGTATCAGATCGGGGAGCAATCAGCCCCAGCATTTT

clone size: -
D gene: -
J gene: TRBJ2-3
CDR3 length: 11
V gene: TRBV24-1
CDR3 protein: CATSVADTQYF
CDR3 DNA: TGTGCCACCAGTGTGGCAGATACGCAGTATTTT

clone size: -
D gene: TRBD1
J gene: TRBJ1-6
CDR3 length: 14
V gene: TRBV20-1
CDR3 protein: CSASAGTGPSPLHF
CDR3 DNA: TGCAGTGCTAGTGCCGGGACAGGGCCGTCACCCCTCCACTTT

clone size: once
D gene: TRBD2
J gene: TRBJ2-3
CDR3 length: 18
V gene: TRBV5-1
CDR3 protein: CASSPLPWTSGYTDTQYF
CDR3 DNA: TGCGCCAGCAGCCCCCTTCCATGGACTAGCGGGTACACAGATACGCAGTATTTT

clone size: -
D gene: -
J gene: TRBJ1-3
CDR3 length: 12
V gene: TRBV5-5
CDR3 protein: CASSNGPQPIYF
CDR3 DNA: TGTGCCAGCAGCAACGGACCCCAACCCATATATTTT